This paragraph reports one T cell receptor (beta chain). The table lists this clone with a few counts. The specificity of this receptor is unknown. Base-call qualities are not available, and no considerably larger clone is one nucleotide away. The immunoSEQ Assay was used to sequence TCRbeta CDR3 regions. After extraction, genomic DNA underwent amplification by bias-controlled multiplex PCR, followed by high-throughput sequencing. The published analysis was carried out like this. To quantify the absolute abundance of every unique TCRbeta CDR3 region, sequences were collapsed and filtered. T cell fraction was estimated by normalizing TCRbeta template counts to usable DNA, which was measured by amplifying reference genes present in all nucleated cells. Repertoire TCRs were annotated as SARS-CoV-2-specific when V gene, CDR3 amino acid sequence and J gene were exactly matched to a known reactive TCR set. The reference SARS-CoV-2 TCR set was obtained from MIRA and was filtered for enrichment in COVID-19-positive ImmuneCODE repertoires, whereby public or cross-reactive TCRs were removed. Using the MIRA antigens, annotated TCRs were further analysed by specific ORF or by position within an ORF. Breadth was defined as the number of annotated unique rearrangements divided by the total number of unique productive rearrangements, and depth was defined as the summed frequency of the annotated unique rearrangements. TCR breadth was compared between groups using two-sided Wilcoxon rank-sum tests. The table was pulled from immuneACCESS by TCRdb, which kept in-frame rearrangements only. Such tables lose some clones; where checked, under half of the loss comes from unresolved V genes, and the rest has no known cause. Clonal size and the V and J genes are those of that table, whereas D and trimming came from the DNA. The sample table lists about 480,000 clones, 87% of them with a count of one. Over 10% of the sample is in the top ten clones.

These data are taken from a study of Ad26.COV2.S vaccination and SARS-CoV-2 variants (dated by TCRdb to about 2021). Turning to the overall study: Vaccine-arm donors came from COV1001, a multicentre, randomized, double-blind, placebo-controlled phase I-IIa trial of Ad26.COV2.S in healthy adults. Ad26.COV2.S was given intramuscularly at 5x10^10 or 1x10^11 viral particles, as a single shot or as two shots 56 days apart. The specificity and breadth of SARS-CoV-2-reactive T cell receptors after Ad26.COV2.S vaccination were assessed by TCRbeta repertoire sequencing. A total of approximately 30 samples were included in the TCR-sequenced set, comprising some 20 Ad26.COV2.S vaccine recipients, 5 placebo recipients and 8 SARS-CoV-2 convalescent individuals. Trial participants were randomized into five groups of five, in which low-dose or high-dose Ad26.COV2.S was given once or twice, or placebo was given on both occasions. Throughout the experiments and outcome assessment, investigators stayed blinded to trial group allocation.

What the study reported, not specific to this receptor: Non-spike TCR breadth was comparable between vaccine and placebo recipients, consistent with the vaccine containing only spike. The study lacked the statistical power to compare responses across vaccine doses or regimens. After vaccination, substantial breadth of spike-specific CD8+ and CD4+ T cell responses was reported. The authors noted that total T cell responses may have been underestimated by the TCR breadth and depth analyses. Ad26.COV2.S recipients had higher spike-specific TCR breadth than placebo recipients (P = 0.0014).

Spanning cysteine to phenylalanine, the CDR3 consists of 15 amino acids. CDR3 DNA is the only sequence kept; it has 45 bases, read in frame from the first base. V is pared back by 1 base and J by 5 bases, with 15 bases lying between the germline termini. According to the germline V gene, CDR1 reads SGHRS and CDR2 reads YFSETQ. What this sample's treatment or condition label stands for: roughly 20 received Ad26.COV2.S at low or high dose, single or two shots; 5 received placebo; per-sample allocation not given. Repertoires of vaccine and placebo recipients were sequenced from samples taken on day 63 after the first injection. Between 29 July and 7 August 2020, Cohort 1b enrolled 25 adults aged 18-55 years at one site in Boston, USA. Ad26.COV2.S was a replication-incompetent adenovirus type 26 vector that expressed a prefusion-stabilized SARS-CoV-2 spike protein derived from the original Wuhan strain.

The sequencing used peripheral blood, collected in a trial of Ad26.COV2.S vaccine versus placebo. The source of this sequence is a person aged 18-60 years who received the Ad26.COV2.S COVID-19 vaccine or a placebo. Recombination linked TRBV5-1 to TRBJ1-1, with an unclear D gene assignment. The CDR3 protein: CASSLQGPGRTEAFF. Read as DNA, the sequence is TGCGCCAGCAGCTTGCAAGGTCCGGGAAGGACTGAAGCTTTCTTT.